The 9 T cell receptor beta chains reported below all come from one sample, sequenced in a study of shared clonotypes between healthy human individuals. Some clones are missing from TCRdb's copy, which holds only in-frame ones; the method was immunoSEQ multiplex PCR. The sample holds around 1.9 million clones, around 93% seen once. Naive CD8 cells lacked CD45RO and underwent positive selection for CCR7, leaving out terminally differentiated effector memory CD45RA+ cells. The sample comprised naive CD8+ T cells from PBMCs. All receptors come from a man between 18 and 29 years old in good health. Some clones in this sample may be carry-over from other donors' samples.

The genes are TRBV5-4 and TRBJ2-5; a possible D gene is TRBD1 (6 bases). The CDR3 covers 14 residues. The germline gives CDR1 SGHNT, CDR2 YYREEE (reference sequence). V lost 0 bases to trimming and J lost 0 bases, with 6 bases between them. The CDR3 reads CASSLGQDQETQYF. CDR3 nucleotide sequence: TGTGCCAGCAGCTTGGGACAGGACCAAGAGACCCAGTACTTC.

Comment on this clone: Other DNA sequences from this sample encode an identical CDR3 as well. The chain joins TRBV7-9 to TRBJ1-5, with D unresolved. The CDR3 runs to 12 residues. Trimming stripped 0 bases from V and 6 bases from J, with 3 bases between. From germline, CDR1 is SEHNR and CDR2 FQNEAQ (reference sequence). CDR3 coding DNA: TGTGCCAGCAGCTTAGCTGCTCAGCCCCAGCATTTT. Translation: CASSLAAQPQHF.

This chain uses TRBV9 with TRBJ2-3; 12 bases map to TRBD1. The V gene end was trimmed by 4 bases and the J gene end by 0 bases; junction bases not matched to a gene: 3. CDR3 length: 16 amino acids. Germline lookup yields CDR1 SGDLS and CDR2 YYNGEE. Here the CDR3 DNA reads TGTGCCAGCAGCAAGGGACAGGGGGCTAGCACAGATACGCAGTATTTT. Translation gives CASSKGQGASTDTQYF.

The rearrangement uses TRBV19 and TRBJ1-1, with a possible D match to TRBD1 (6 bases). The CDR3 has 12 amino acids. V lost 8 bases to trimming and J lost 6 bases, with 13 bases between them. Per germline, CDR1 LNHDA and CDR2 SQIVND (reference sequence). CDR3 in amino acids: CASLDTGSEAFF. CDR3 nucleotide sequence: TGTGCCAGTCTGGACACAGGGTCTGAAGCTTTCTTT.

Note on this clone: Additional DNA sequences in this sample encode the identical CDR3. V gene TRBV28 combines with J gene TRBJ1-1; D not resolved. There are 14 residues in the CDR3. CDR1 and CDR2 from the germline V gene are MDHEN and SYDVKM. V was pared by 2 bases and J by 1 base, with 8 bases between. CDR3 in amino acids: CASSLRGRNTEAFF. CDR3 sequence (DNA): TGTGCCAGCAGTTTACGCGGACGGAACACTGAAGCTTTCTTT.

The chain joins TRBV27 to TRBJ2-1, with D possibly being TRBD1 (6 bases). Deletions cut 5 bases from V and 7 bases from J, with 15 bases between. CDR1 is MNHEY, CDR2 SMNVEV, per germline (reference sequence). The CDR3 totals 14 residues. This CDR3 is CASSAVTGWNEQFF. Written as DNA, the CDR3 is TGTGCCAGCAGTGCCGTAACAGGGTGGAATGAGCAGTTCTTC.

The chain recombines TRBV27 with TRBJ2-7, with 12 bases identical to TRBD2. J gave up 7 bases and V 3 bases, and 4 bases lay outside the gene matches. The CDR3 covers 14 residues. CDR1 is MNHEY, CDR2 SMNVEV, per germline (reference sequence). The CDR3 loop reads CASSLRTSGIEQYF. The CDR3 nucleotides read TGTGCCAGCAGTTTGCGGACTAGCGGGATTGAGCAGTACTTC.

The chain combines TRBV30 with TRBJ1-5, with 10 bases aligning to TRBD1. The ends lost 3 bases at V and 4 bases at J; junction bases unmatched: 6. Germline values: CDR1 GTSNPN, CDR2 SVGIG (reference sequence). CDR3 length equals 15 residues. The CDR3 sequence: CAWSWGQGRNQPQHF. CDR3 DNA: TGTGCCTGGAGCTGGGGACAGGGGCGAAATCAGCCCCAGCATTTT.

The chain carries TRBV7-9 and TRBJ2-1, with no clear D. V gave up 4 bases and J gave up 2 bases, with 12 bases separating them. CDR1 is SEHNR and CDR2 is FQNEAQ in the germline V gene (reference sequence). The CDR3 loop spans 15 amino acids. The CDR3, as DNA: TGTGCCAGCAGCTCGAGGTTCGGAGCCTACAATGAGCAGTTCTTC. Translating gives CASSSRFGAYNEQFF.